Presented here are 18 T cell receptor beta chains from one specimen sequenced in a study of T-cell reconstitution after alpha-beta-depleted transplantation in children. This sample's TCRbeta library carried unique molecular identifier barcodes. TCRdb re-analysed the PCR reads in MiXCR, keeping a single row per CDR3 protein. The sample shows 600,000 to 700,000 distinct CDR3 sequences, approximately 15% of them seen only once. This sample comprised PBMCs from the stem cell graft donor, obtained from the stem cell graft. These receptors were taken from a human donor who donated a stem cell graft to a child with acute myeloid leukemia.

V gene TRBV21-1 combines with J gene TRBJ2-7; TRBD1 reflects the table's D call only, with no check against the DNA. TRBV21-1 corresponds to a pseudogene. This CDR3 region has 13 residues. The CDR3 loop is CAGDTGGDYEQYF. The CDR3 DNA sequence: TGTGCCGGCGACACCGGGGGGGACTACGAGCAGTACTTC.

This clonotype was detected a few times. The chain has TRBV6-5 and TRBJ2-3; 9 bases are shared with TRBD1. CDR1 MNHEY and CDR2 SVGAGI come from the germline V gene. The CDR3 has 15 residues. The ends lost 1 base at V and 1 base at J; junction bases unmatched: 0. The CDR3 spells CASSYWDRGTDTQYF. The DNA of the CDR3 is TGTGCCAGCAGTTACTGGGACAGGGGCACAGATACGCAGTATTTT.

This chain links TRBV12-3 or TRBV12-4 with TRBJ1-3; 11 nucleotides agree with TRBD1. The length of the CDR3 is 15 residues. J was trimmed by 8 bases and V by 6 bases; bases with no gene match: 9. CDR3 loop: CASSSGTGGLYTIYF. DNA of the CDR3: TGTGCCAGCAGCTCCGGGACAGGGGGATTATACACCATATATTTT.

At least ten counts were recorded for this clonotype. The chain is built from TRBV5-1 and TRBJ1-6, with D unresolved. The CDR3 extends over 11 amino acids. Trimming left V 8 bases short and J 7 bases short, with 7 bases between. CDR1 and CDR2 from the germline V gene are SGHRS and YFSETQ. For the CDR3, the DNA is TGCGCCAGATCCACGAATTCACCCCTCCACTTT. Protein sequence: CARSTNSPLHF.

The table lists this clonotype with a few counts. The V call is TRBV7-9, the J call TRBJ2-1; 7 nucleotides agree with TRBD1. The V and J ends lost 1 base and 10 bases, in that order; junction bases with no gene match: 10. CDR1 is SEHNR, CDR2 FQNEAQ, per germline (reference sequence). The CDR3 loop spans 15 amino acids. The DNA of the CDR3 is TGTGCCAGCAGCTTAGGAGGGACAGTGAACGAAGAGCAGTTCTTC. This translates into CASSLGGTVNEEQFF.

With respect to this clonotype: A junction boundary mismatches the germline segment, possibly from a read error. The chain has TRBV20-1 and TRBJ1-4; TRBD1 is a possible D gene (6 bases). In germline, CDR1 is DFQATT, CDR2 SNEGSKA (reference sequence). The CDR3 covers 14 residues. The CDR3 DNA sequence: TGCAGTGCTAGACCCCCTGGGGGCGGTGAAAAACTGCTTTTT. This gives the protein CSARPPGGGEKLLF.

The genes are TRBV27 and TRBJ1-6; possible D gene TRBD1, 5 bases. CDR1 and CDR2 from the germline V gene are MNHEY and SMNVEV (reference sequence). The CDR3 length is 16 residues. Between the trimmed V and J ends, which lost 7 bases and 1 base, there was a span of 14 bases. For the CDR3, the DNA is TGTGCCAGCATGAGGAAGGGGCAGTCCTATAATTCACCCCTCCACTTT. Residues: CASMRKGQSYNSPLHF.

This clonotype was counted ten times or more. V gene TRBV20-1 combines with J gene TRBJ1-3, with TRBD1 as a possible D gene (6 bases). Trimming removed 4 bases from V and 2 bases from J, with 15 bases in between. This CDR3 contains 15 residues. CDR1 and CDR2 (germline): DFQATT, SNEGSKA (reference sequence). The CDR3 DNA reads as TGCAGTGCTATCGGAACAGGGCCCCCTGGAAACACCATATATTTT. Translation: CSAIGTGPPGNTIYF.

Notes on this clonotype: This sequence may be a read error, since a much larger clone differs from it by one base. The chain combines TRBV29-1 with TRBJ2-7; 10 nucleotides align to TRBD1. There are 14 residues in the CDR3. The trim removed 8 bases at V and 2 bases at J, leaving 9 bases unmatched. Looked up from germline, CDR1 is SQVTM and CDR2 is ANQGSEA. CDR3 region: CSISRDRGPYEQYF. For the CDR3, the DNA is TGCAGCATCTCAAGGGACAGGGGTCCCTACGAGCAGTACTTC.

The rearrangement joins TRBV25-1 to TRBJ2-1; the D is unclear. Between the trimmed V and J ends, which lost 3 bases and 0 bases, there was a span of 9 bases. This CDR3 comprises 15 residues. CDR1 is MGHDK and CDR2 is SYGVNS in the germline V gene. This CDR3 is CASSEYGRSYNEQFF. In nucleotides, the CDR3 is TGTGCCAGCAGTGAGTACGGGCGCTCCTACAATGAGCAGTTCTTC.

This clonotype was detected ten times or more. This rearrangement joins TRBV7-2 to TRBJ2-7; D gene unclear. V gave up 4 bases and J gave up 6 bases, with 10 bases separating them. Germline V lookup: CDR1 SGHTA, CDR2 FQGNSA. The CDR3 contains 12 residues. The chain's CDR3 is CASSSGHREQYF. The DNA of the CDR3 is TGTGCCAGCAGCTCCGGGCACCGCGAGCAGTACTTC.

This chain connects TRBV28 to TRBJ1-1; no firm D call. In germline, CDR1 is MDHEN, CDR2 SYDVKM. The germline V and J ends were trimmed by 4 bases and 0 bases, with 6 bases remaining between them. CDR3 length: 13 amino acids. The CDR3 sequence is CASSSPLNTEAFF. The CDR3 bases are TGTGCCAGCAGTTCGCCACTGAACACTGAAGCTTTCTTT.

This clonotype was recorded at least ten times. The chain is built from TRBV7-9 and TRBJ2-2; no reliable D call. The ends were cut back, 5 bases at V and 7 bases at J, with 17 bases in the middle. Looked up from germline, CDR1 is SEHNR and CDR2 is FQNEAQ (reference sequence). The CDR3 has 15 residues. The CDR3 reads CASSADPGRNGELFF. CDR3 sequence (DNA): TGTGCCAGCAGCGCGGACCCAGGAAGGAACGGGGAGCTGTTTTTT.

This clonotype was observed a few times. This chain uses TRBV5-1 with TRBJ1-5; D possibly corresponds to TRBD1 (5 bases). The germline V gene has CDR1 SGHRS and CDR2 YFSETQ. CDR3 length: 15 residues. Trimming cost V 4 bases and J 0 bases, with 11 bases left between them. CDR3 DNA: TGCGCCAGCAGCCCGTGGGACCCTAGCAATCAGCCCCAGCATTTT. Translating gives CASSPWDPSNQPQHF.

The CDR3 DNA reads TGTGCCAGCAGCTTAGACCTTCACTCGAACACTGAAGCTTTCTTT. It encodes CASSLDLHSNTEAFF. This chain links TRBV7-6 with TRBJ1-1; no definite D call. V lost 1 base and J lost 1, with 10 bases in between. CDR1 is SGHVS, CDR2 FNYEAQ, per germline. This CDR3 spans 15 amino acids. Complete variable domain (other parts from reference TRBV7-6 and TRBJ1-1): GAGVSQSPRYKVTKRGQDVALRCDPISGHVSLYWYRQALGQGPEFLTYFNYEAQQDKSGLPNDRFSAERPEGSISTLTIQRTEQRDSAMYRCASSLDLHSNTEAFFGQGTRLTVV.

At least ten counts were recorded for this clonotype. This chain uses TRBV12-3 or TRBV12-4 with TRBJ1-6; TRBD1 might be the D (6 bases). V lost 1 base, J lost 8 bases, and 12 bases lay in between. There are 15 residues in the CDR3. The CDR3 DNA follows: TGTGCCAGCAGTTTAGATTGGGGGCCGGATTCACCCCTCCACTTT. Protein: CASSLDWGPDSPLHF.

This clonotype was observed at least ten times. CDR3 bases: TGCGCCAGCAGCTTGGCAGTACAGAACACTGAAGCTTTCTTT. This codes for CASSLAVQNTEAFF. The gene calls are TRBV5-1 and TRBJ1-1; D is unresolved. The CDR3 is made up of 14 amino acids. The germline CDR1 and CDR2 sequences are SGHRS and YFSETQ. V was clipped by 0 bases and J by 1 base, with 7 bases between them.

At least ten counts were recorded for this clonotype. J is TRBJ1-3 and V is TRBV20-1; the match to TRBD1 covers 7 bases. Germline loops: CDR1 DFQATT, CDR2 SNEGSKA (reference sequence). After removal of 7 bases from V and 0 bases from J, the junction contained 6 bases not matched to a gene. This CDR3 has 14 amino acids. CDR3 coding DNA: TGCAGTGTCTCGGGACAGTACTCTGGAAACACCATATATTTT. This translates into CSVSGQYSGNTIYF.